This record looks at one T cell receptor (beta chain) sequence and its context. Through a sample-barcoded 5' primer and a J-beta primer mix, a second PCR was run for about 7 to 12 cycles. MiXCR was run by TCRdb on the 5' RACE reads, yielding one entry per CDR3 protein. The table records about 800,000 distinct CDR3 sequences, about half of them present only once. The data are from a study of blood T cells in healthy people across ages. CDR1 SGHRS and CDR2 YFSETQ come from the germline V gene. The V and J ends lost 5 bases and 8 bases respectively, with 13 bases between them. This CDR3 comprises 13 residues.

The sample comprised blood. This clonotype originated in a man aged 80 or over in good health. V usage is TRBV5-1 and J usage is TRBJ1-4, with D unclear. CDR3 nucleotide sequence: TGCGCCAGCAGGGAGGCATTTAAGGAAAAACTGTTTTTT. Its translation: CASREAFKEKLFF.